This TCR delta chain came from a study of delta chains in infants with herpesvirus infections (dated by TCRdb to the early 2020s). Concerning the study at large: To characterize gammadelta T cell responses to primary cytomegalovirus (CMV) infection, researchers prospectively followed a birth cohort of Ugandan infants starting at birth. Using PBMC, gammadelta TCRs were sequenced for some 17 CMV-infected infants, one of whom was congenitally infected, and for several CMV-uninfected infants who had enough sample available. By approximate age, the infant blood samples fell into groups of 1.5, 4, 8 and 12 months. The previously published Belgian fetal and cord blood gammadelta TCR data were not generated in this cohort and were added only for comparison.

Notes on this clone: Its specific antigen is unknown. There are no base qualities to consult, and no much larger clone falls within one base.

The library was built by means of RT-PCR. PBMC RNA was reverse transcribed with SuperScript II using gamma-chain- and delta-chain-specific primers to generate TCR cDNA. cDNA was purified with AMPure XP beads, amplified, and indexed with Illumina adapters using the Nextera XT Index Kit. Sequencing of gammadelta TCR libraries was carried out on an Illumina MiSeq using a V2 300-cycle kit. Processing in the source paper ran as follows. Using MiXCR v2.1.12, CDR3 sequences were assembled, and reads were mapped onto D, J and V genes obtained from GenBank. VDJtools v1.2.1 was used to analyze the repertoires of the CDR3 clonotypes. TCRdb called clones anew from the public reads via CATT; matching DNA rows were later pooled. These V and J calls originate from TCRdb's pipeline instead of the authors' own analysis. Present in this sample are 490 or so delta-chain clones, 10% to 15% of which were seen just once. Of the sample, roughly 13% is held by the ten largest clones.

Infants were enrolled after their mothers, pregnant women receiving prenatal care in Kampala, Uganda, were recruited, and documentation of maternal HIV status was required. Home visits to families took place weekly, and collection of infant clinical information, oral swabs and peripheral blood began at 6 weeks of age and was repeated every 4 months after that. Blood was drawn into heparin tubes, and PBMC were isolated via Ficoll-Paque density gradient centrifugation and then cryopreserved. Overall results and qualifications from the work: A small sample size and the lack of race- or environment-matched controls were noted by the authors, because CMV is acquired by nearly all Ugandans before adulthood. The public clonotype might still be present below the detection limit in CMV-uninfected infants. The public clonotype was found only at the first time point after infection and was absent in uninfected infants and in those infected after 120 days.

The sequence derives from a human donor who was a Ugandan infant, either HIV-exposed or HIV-unexposed (not recorded which). Here the sequenced sample was peripheral blood, taken at time point 2 of longitudinal follow-up.

CDR3 reads: CACDTYWGIRSSWDTRQMFF. The base sequence is TGTGCCTGTGACACGTACTGGGGGATACGCAGCTCCTGGGACACCCGACAGATGTTTTTC. This receptor chain uses TRDV2 and TRDJ3; 13 central bases correspond to TRDD3. According to the germline V gene, CDR1 reads GEAIGNYY and CDR2 reads EKD. Trimmed from V: 1 base; trimmed from J: 0 bases; junction bases lacking a gene match: 5. Its CDR3 holds 20 amino acids, cysteine through phenylalanine. Only the CDR3 portion is preserved as DNA: 60 bases, with reading frame beginning at the first base.